The T cell receptor beta chain under discussion was sequenced for a study of blood T cells in healthy people across ages. The study's findings and limits: Changes in expanded clonotypes were possibly confounded, as the CMV status of donors was unknown.

Primed by a sample-barcoded 5' primer and a J-beta primer mix, a second PCR proceeded for 7 to 11 cycles. From the 5' RACE reads, TCRdb called clonotypes with MiXCR, one entry per CDR3 protein. The table shows around 1.5 million distinct CDR3 sequences, with 42% occurring only once. Worth noting for this clonotype: Its matching antigen is unknown.

Material for sequencing was blood. The sequence was collected from a woman aged 18-29 years in good health.

The CDR3 DNA reads as TGCAGTGCTAGAGCGGTGGGCAACACAGATACGCAGTATTTT. Protein: CSARAVGNTDTQYF. This chain joins TRBV20-1 and TRBJ2-3; D gene ambiguous. This CDR3 has 14 amino acids. Trimming shortened V by 1 base and J by 2 bases, and 10 bases separated the two germline ends. Germline values: CDR1 DFQATT, CDR2 SNEGSKA (reference sequence).